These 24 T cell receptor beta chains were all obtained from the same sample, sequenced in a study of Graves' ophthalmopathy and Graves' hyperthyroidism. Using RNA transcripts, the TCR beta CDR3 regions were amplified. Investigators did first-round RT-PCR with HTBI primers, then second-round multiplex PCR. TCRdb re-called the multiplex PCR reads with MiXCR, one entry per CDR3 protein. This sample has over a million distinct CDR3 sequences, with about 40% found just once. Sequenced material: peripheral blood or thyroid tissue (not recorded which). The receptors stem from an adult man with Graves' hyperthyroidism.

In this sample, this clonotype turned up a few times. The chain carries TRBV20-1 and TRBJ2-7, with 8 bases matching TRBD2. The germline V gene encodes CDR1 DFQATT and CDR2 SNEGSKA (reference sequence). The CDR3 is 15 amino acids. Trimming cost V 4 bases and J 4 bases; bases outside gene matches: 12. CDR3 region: CSATERENRPYEQYF. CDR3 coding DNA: TGCAGTGCTACAGAGCGGGAGAATCGCCCGTACGAGCAGTACTTC.

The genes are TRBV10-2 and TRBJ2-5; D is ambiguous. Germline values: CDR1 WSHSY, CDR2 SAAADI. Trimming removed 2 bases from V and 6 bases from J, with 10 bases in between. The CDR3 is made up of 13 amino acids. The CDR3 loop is CASSEPAIQTQYF. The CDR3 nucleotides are TGCGCCAGCAGTGAGCCGGCCATTCAGACCCAGTACTTC.

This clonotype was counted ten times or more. CDR3 sequence reads: CASSILAGVGYEQYF. The DNA for the CDR3 is TGTGCCAGCAGTATCCTAGCGGGAGTGGGCTACGAGCAGTACTTC. The chain employs TRBV7-3 and TRBJ2-7, with 10 positions matching TRBD2. Trimming cost V 6 bases and J 3 bases; bases outside gene matches: 8. Germline values: CDR1 SGHTA, CDR2 FQGTGA. The CDR3 covers 15 residues.

Here the CDR3 reads CASSLRLVYEISGELFF. The CDR3 DNA reads TGTGCCAGCAGCCTTAGACTAGTATATGAAATATCCGGGGAGCTGTTTTTT. This chain joins TRBV7-3 and TRBJ2-2; D might be TRBD2 (6 bases). Germline V lookup: CDR1 SGHTA, CDR2 FQGTGA. V was shortened by 5 bases and J by 6 bases, with 22 bases between the two germline ends. This CDR3 contains 17 residues. Variable domain in full (rest from reference TRBV7-3 and TRBJ2-2): GAGVSQTPSNKVTEKGKYVELRCDPISGHTALYWYRQSLGQGPEFLIYFQGTGAADDSGLPNDRFFAVRPEGSVSTLKIQRTERGDSAVYLCASSLRLVYEISGELFFGEGSRLTVL.

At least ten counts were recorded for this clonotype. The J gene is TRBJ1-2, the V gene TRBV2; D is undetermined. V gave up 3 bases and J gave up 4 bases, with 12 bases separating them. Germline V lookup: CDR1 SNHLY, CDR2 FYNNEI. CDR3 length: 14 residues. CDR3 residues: CASSERGLGYGYTF. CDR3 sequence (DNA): TGTGCCAGCAGTGAGCGGGGTTTGGGCTATGGCTACACCTTC.

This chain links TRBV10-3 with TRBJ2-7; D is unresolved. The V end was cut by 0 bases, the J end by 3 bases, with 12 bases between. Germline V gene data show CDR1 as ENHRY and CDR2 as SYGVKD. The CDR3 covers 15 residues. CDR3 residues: CAISESMDDGYEQYF. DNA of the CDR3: TGTGCCATCAGTGAGTCGATGGACGACGGCTACGAGCAGTACTTC.

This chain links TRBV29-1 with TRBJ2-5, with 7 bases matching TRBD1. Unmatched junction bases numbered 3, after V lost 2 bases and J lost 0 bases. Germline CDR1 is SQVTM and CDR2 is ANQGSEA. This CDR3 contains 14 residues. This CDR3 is CSVEKGAYQETQYF. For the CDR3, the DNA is TGCAGCGTTGAAAAGGGGGCTTACCAAGAGACCCAGTACTTC.

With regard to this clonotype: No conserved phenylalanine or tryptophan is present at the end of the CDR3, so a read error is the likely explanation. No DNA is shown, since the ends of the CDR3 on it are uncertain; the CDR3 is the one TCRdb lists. This chain's CDR3 is CSVFTGGNY. The V and J genes are TRBV29-1 and TRBJ1-4; the D call TRBD1 from the table was never checked on the DNA. Counting both end residues, the CDR3 totals 9 amino acids. The germline CDR1 and CDR2 sequences are SQVTM and ANQGSEA.

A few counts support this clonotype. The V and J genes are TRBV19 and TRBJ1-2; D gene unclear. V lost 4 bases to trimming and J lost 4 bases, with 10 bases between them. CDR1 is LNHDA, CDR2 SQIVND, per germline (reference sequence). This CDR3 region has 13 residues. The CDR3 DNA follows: TGTGCCAGTAGTACCCGCGGAGTCTATGGCTACACCTTC. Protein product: CASSTRGVYGYTF.

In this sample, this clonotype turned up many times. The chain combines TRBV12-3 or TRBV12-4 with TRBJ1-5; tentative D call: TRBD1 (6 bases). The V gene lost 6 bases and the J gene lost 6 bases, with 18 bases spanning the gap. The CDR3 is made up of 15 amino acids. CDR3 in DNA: TGTGCCAGCAGCCCATCAGGGGCGACCCGTCAGCCCCAGCATTTT. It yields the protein CASSPSGATRQPQHF.

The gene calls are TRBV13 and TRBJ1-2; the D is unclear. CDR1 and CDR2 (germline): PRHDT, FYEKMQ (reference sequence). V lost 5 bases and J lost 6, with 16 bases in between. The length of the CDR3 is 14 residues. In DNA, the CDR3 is TGTGCCAGCAGCCTCGACCGGCGAGGAAATGGCTACACCTTC. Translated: CASSLDRRGNGYTF.

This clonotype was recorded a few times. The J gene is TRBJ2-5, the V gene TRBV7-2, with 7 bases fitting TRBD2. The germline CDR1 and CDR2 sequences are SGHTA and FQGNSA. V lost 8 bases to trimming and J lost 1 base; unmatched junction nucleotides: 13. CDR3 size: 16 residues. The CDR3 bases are TGTGCCAGCTCACCGTGGCGGGAGACGATCCAAGAGACCCAGTACTTC. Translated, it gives CASSPWRETIQETQYF. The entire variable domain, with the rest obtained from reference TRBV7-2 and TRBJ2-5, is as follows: GAGVSQSPSNKVTEKGKDVELRCDPISGHTALYWYRQSLGQGLEFLIYFQGNSAPDKSGLPSDRFSAERTGGSVSTLTIQRTQQEDSAVYLCASSPWRETIQETQYFGPGTRLLVL.

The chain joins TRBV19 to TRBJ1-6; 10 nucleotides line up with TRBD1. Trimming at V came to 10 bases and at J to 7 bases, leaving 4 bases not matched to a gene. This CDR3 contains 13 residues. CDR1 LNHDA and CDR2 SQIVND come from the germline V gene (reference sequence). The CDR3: CATGQGDNSPLHF. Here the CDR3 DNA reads TGTGCCACCGGACAGGGGGACAATTCACCCCTCCACTTT.

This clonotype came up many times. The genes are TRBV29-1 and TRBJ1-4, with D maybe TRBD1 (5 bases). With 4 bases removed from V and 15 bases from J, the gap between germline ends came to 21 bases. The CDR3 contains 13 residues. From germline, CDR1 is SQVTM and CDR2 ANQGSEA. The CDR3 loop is CSVVGCWDPGVFF. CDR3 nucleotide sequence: TGCAGCGTTGTCGGTTGTTGGGACCCCGGGGTGTTTTTT.

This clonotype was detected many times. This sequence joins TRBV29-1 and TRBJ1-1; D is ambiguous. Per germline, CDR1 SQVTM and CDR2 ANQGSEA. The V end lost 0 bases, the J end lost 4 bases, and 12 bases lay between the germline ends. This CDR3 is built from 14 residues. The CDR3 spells CSVEDSQGITEAFF. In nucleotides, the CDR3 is TGCAGCGTTGAAGATAGTCAAGGGATCACTGAAGCTTTCTTT.

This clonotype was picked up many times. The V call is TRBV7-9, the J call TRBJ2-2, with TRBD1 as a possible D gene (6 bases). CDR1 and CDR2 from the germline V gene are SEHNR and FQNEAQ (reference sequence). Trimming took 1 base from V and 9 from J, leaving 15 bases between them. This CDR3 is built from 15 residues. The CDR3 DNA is TGTGCCAGCAGCTTAGTAGCAGGGGAGCAAAGGGAGCTGTTTTTT. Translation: CASSLVAGEQRELFF.

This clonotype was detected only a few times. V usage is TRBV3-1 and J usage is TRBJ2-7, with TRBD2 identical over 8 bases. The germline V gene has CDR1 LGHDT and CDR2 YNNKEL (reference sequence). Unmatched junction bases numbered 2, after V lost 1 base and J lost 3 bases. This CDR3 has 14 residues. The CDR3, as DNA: TGTGCCAGCAGCCAAGGCGGGGGGTACTACGAGCAGTACTTC. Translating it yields CASSQGGGYYEQYF.

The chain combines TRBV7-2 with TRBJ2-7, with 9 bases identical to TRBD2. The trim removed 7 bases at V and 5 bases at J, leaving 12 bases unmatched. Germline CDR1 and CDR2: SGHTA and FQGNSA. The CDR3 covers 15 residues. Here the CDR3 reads CASTRGIAGVHEQYF. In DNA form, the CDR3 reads TGTGCCAGCACCCGGGGGATAGCGGGGGTCCACGAGCAGTACTTC. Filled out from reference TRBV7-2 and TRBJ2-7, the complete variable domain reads GAGVSQSPSNKVTEKGKDVELRCDPISGHTALYWYRQSLGQGLEFLIYFQGNSAPDKSGLPSDRFSAERTGGSVSTLTIQRTQQEDSAVYLCASTRGIAGVHEQYFGPGTRLTVT.

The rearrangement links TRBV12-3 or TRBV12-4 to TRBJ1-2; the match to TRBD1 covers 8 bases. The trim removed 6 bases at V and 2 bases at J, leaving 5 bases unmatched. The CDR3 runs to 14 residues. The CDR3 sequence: CASRPTGVNYGYTF. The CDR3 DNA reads TGTGCCAGCAGGCCGACAGGGGTAAACTATGGCTACACCTTC.

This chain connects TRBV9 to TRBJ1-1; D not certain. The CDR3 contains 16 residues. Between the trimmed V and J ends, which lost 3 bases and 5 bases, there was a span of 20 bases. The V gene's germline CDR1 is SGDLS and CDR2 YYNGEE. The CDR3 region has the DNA TGTGCCAGCAGCGATTCCCCGTCACAGAGTAAAACTGAAGCTTTCTTT. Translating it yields CASSDSPSQSKTEAFF.

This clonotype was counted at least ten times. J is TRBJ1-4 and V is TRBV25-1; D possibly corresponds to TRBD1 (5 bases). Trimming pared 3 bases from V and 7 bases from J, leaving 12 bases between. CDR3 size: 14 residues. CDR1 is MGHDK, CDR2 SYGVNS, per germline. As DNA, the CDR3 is TGTGCCAGCAGTGATAGAGGGGCCGCTGAAAAACTGTTTTTT. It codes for CASSDRGAAEKLFF.

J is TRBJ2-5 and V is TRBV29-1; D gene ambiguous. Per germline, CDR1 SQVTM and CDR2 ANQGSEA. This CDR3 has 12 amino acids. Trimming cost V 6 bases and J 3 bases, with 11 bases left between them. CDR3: CSVLWTEETQYF. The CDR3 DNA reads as TGCAGCGTGCTCTGGACCGAAGAGACCCAGTACTTC.

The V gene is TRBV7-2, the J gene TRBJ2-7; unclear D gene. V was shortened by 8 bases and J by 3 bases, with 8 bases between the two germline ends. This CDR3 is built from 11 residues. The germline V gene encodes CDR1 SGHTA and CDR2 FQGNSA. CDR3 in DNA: TGTGCCAGCGGGGAAGTCTACGAGCAGTACTTC. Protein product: CASGEVYEQYF. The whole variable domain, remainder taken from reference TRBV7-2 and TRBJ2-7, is GAGVSQSPSNKVTEKGKDVELRCDPISGHTALYWYRQSLGQGLEFLIYFQGNSAPDKSGLPSDRFSAERTGGSVSTLTIQRTQQEDSAVYLCASGEVYEQYFGPGTRLTVT.

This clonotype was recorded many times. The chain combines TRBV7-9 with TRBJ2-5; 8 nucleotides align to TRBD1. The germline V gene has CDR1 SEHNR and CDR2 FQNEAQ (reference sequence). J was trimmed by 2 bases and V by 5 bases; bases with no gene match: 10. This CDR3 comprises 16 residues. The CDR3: CASSTPGQGAQETQYF. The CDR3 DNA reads TGTGCCAGCAGCACTCCCGGACAGGGTGCTCAAGAGACCCAGTACTTC.